This T cell receptor beta chain was profiled in a study of Ad26.COV2.S vaccination and SARS-CoV-2 variants (dated by TCRdb to the early 2020s). For context, the study as a whole: Vaccine-arm donors were drawn from COV1001, a multicentre, randomized, double-blind, placebo-controlled phase I-IIa trial of Ad26.COV2.S in healthy adults. A total of roughly 30 samples were included in the TCR-sequenced set, comprising around 19 Ad26.COV2.S vaccine recipients, 5 placebo recipients and 8 SARS-CoV-2 convalescent individuals. Participants in the trial were split at random into five groups of five each, receiving low-dose or high-dose Ad26.COV2.S once or twice, or else placebo on both occasions. TCRbeta repertoire sequencing served as the tool for gauging how specific and how broad the SARS-CoV-2-reactive T cell receptors were following Ad26.COV2.S vaccination. Throughout the experiments and outcome assessment, investigators stayed blinded to trial group allocation. Ad26.COV2.S was administered intramuscularly at a dose of 5x10^10 or 1x10^11 viral particles, either as one shot or as two shots given 56 days apart. Points the paper makes about the study in general: The study was not powered to compare responses between vaccine doses or regimens. It was noted by the authors that total T cell responses may have been underestimated by the TCR breadth and depth analyses. After vaccination, spike-specific CD8+ and CD4+ T cell responses were reported to show substantial breadth. Vaccine and placebo recipients had comparable non-spike TCR breadth, which fits with the vaccine containing only spike. Ad26.COV2.S recipients had higher spike-specific TCR breadth than placebo recipients (P = 0.0014).

Read against the paper, the sample's treatment or condition label means: around 19 received Ad26.COV2.S at low or high dose, single or two shots; roughly five received placebo; per-sample allocation not given. Repertoires of vaccine and placebo recipients were sequenced from samples collected on day 63 after the first injection. Between 29 July and 7 August 2020, Cohort 1b enrolled about two dozen adults aged 18-55 years at one site in Boston, USA. Ad26.COV2.S consisted of a replication-incompetent adenovirus type 26 vector by which a prefusion-stabilized SARS-CoV-2 spike protein from the original Wuhan strain was expressed. V is pared back by 1 base and J by 8 bases, with 8 bases lying between the germline termini. The CDR3 numbers 12 residues from cysteine through phenylalanine. The kept DNA is CDR3 alone, 36 bases in frame from the first base. The germline V gene supplies CDR1 LGHNA and CDR2 YNFKEQ.

Remarks on this clone: No antigen is known for it. No much larger clone exists at a distance of one base, and base qualities are not known.

The immunoSEQ Assay was used to sequence TCRbeta CDR3 regions. After extraction, genomic DNA underwent amplification by bias-controlled multiplex PCR, followed by high-throughput sequencing. The original methods were these. Collapsing and filtering of sequences were performed to quantify the absolute abundance of each unique TCRbeta CDR3 region. Usable DNA was measured by amplifying reference genes present in all nucleated cells, and TCRbeta template counts were normalized to that usable DNA to estimate T cell fraction. Repertoire TCRs were annotated as SARS-CoV-2-specific by exact matching of V gene, CDR3 amino acid sequence and J gene to a known reactive TCR set. The reference SARS-CoV-2 TCR set was derived from MIRA and filtered for enrichment in COVID-19-positive ImmuneCODE repertoires, a step that removed public or cross-reactive TCRs. Drawing on the MIRA antigens, annotated TCRs were analysed further at the level of specific ORF or position within ORF. Breadth was defined as the number of annotated unique rearrangements divided by the total number of unique productive rearrangements, and depth was defined as the summed frequency of the annotated unique rearrangements. Two-sided Wilcoxon rank-sum tests were used to compare TCR breadth between groups. TCRdb obtained this table from immuneACCESS and retained in-frame rearrangements with V and J assigned. These tables miss some clones; where compared with another copy, unresolved V genes account for less than half of the shortfall, and the remainder is unexplained. The V and J calls and clone size were taken over from that table, and D and trimming were inferred from the DNA. This sample gives about 350,000 clones in total; around 89% of them show up just once. The ten most abundant clones make up 5.5% to 7% of the sample.

The sample was peripheral blood, taken in a trial of Ad26.COV2.S vaccine versus placebo. The chain is made from TRBV4-2 and TRBJ1-1, with no reliable assignment of the D segment. The sequence derives from a person between 18 and 60 years old who received the Ad26.COV2.S COVID-19 vaccine or a placebo. In nucleotide form, the sequence is TGTGCCAGCAGCCAAGCCACAAGCGAAGCTTTCTTT. Its protein is CASSQATSEAFF.